This TCR beta chain was sequenced for a study of T-cell reconstitution after alpha-beta-depleted transplantation in children. Study-wide points: Alpha-beta T cells about two months after transplant reportedly derived from several hundred expanded graft clones. Day-60 TCRbeta diversity that was high in some patients was derived from surviving recipient T cells and thymic progenitors. It was newly produced T cells that mostly accounted for T-cell counts and diversity one year after transplant.

This CDR3 is 15 amino acids long. With regard to this clonotype: Its antigen remains unidentified.

TCRbeta library preparation incorporated unique molecular identifiers. TCRdb reprocessed the PCR reads via MiXCR and lists one record per CDR3 protein. The sample lists 700,000 to 850,000 distinct CDR3 sequences, approximately 15% seen once, with around 4.5% in the top ten. V gene TRBV12-2 combines with J gene TRBJ2-2; the table's D call, TRBD1, has no DNA check behind it. TRBV12-2 has pseudogene status. The sample in question was PBMCs, mostly from graft donor cells, obtained 360 days after TCRalphabeta/CD19-depleted stem cell transplant. The clonotype was recovered from a male patient younger than 18 who had a stem cell transplant for acute lymphoblastic leukemia, so the T cells may come from the graft donor. The CDR3 nucleotides are TGTGCAAGTCGCGGGCCAGGGGGCTGGGCCGGGGAGCTGTTTTTT. Its protein product is CASRGPGGWAGELFF.